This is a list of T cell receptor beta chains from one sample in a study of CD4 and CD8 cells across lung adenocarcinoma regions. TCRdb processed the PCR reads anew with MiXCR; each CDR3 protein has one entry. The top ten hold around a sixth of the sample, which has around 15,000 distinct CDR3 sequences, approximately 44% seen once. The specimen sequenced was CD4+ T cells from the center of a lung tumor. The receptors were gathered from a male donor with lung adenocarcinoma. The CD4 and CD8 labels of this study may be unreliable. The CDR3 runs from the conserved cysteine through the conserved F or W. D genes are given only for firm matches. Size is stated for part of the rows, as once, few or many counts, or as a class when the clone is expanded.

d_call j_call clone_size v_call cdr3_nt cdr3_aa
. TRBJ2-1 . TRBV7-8 TGTGCCAGCAGCTTAGTCATTGGATACAATGAGCAGTTCTTC CASSLVIGYNEQFF
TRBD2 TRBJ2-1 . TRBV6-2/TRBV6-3 TGTGCCAGCATGGGCAAGTTCAGGACTAGCTCTGATGAGCAGTTCTTC CASMGKFRTSSDEQFF
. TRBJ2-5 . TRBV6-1 TGTGCGGGCAGTGGGTGCAGTGCCACAGAGACCCAGTACTTC CAGSGCSATETQYF
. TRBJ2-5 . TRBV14 TGTGCCAGCAGCCAAGTCCGGTTACGTCAAGAGACCCAGTACTTC CASSQVRLRQETQYF
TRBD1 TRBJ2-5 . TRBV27 TGTGCCAGCAGTGCGGGCCGAGGGGGCCGTGAGCAAGATACGCAGTATTTC CASSAGRGGREQDTQYF
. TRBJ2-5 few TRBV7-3 TGTGCCAGCAGCCCTGGTCGGGGCCAGACCCAGTACTTC CASSPGRGQTQYF
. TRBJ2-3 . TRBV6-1 TGTGCCAGCAGTCGAACGAGCTGGGACCCAGATACGCAGTATTTT CASSRTSWDPDTQYF
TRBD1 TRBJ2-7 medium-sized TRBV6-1 TGTGCCAGCAGTGAGCCCGGGACAGGGAGCTACGAGCAGTACTTC CASSEPGTGSYEQYF
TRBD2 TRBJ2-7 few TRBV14 TGTGCCAGCAGCCTTAGACTAGCGCCCTACGAGCAGTACTTC CASSLRLAPYEQYF
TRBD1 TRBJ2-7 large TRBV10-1 TGCGCCAGCAGTGACAGGACAGGGGCCTACGAGCAGTACTTC CASSDRTGAYEQYF
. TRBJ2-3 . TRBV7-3 TGTGCCAGCAGCTTAGAGTGGCCGGGGGGCCGTGACCAAGATACCCAGTATTTC CASSLEWPGGRDQDTQYF
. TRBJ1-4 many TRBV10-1 TGCGCCAGCAGCCCCGTGGGGAATGAAAAACTGTTTTTT CASSPVGNEKLFF
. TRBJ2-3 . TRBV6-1 TGTGCCAGCTCTCTGCGGGCCAAAGATACGCAGTATTTC CASSLRAKDTQYF
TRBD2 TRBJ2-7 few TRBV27 TGTGCCAGCAGTTTTAGCCTAGCGGGCTTTAACGAGCAGTACTTC CASSFSLAGFNEQYF
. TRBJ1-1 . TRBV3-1 TGTGCCAGCCTGGGGCCAGGGCAGGACACTGAAGCTTTCTTT CASLGPGQDTEAFF
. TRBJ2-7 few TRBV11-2 TGTGCCAGCAGCCCAAACTACGAGCAGTACTTC CASSPNYEQYF
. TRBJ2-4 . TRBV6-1 TGTGGCAGCACGATAGGGGGAGCCACAAACATTCAGTACTTC CGSTIGGATNIQYF
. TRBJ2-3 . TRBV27 TGCACCAGCAGTCCGCTGCTGCGGGCCCAGGATACGCAGTATTTC CTSSPLLRAQDTQYF
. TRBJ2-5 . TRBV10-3 TGTGCCGGGGGCACCGGCGGCCGTGACCAAGATACCCAGTACTTC CAGGTGGRDQDTQYF
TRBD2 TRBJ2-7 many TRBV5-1 TGCGCCAGCAGATTAGCGGGAGGCCCCTACGAGCAGTACTTC CASRLAGGPYEQYF
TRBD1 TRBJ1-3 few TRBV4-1 TGCGCCAGCAGCCAAGATGGGACAGGGACCAGGTATCACTCTGGAAACACCATATATTTT CASSQDGTGTRYHSGNTIYF
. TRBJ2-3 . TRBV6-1 TGTGCCAGCAGTGAAGGAACAGGGCAAGAGACCCAGTATTTT CASSEGTGQETQYF
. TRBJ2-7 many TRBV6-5 TGTGCCAGCAGATTAGGACTGCAGTCCTACGAGCAGTACTTC CASRLGLQSYEQYF
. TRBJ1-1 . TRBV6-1 TGTGCCAGCAAAATCGGAGCCAGGAGGAACACTGAAGCTTTCTTT CASKIGARRNTEAFF
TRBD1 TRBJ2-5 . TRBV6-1 TGTGCCAGCAAGACAGGGTTCCTCGAGACCCAGTACTTC CASKTGFLETQYF
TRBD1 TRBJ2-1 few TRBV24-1 TGTGCCACCACCAGAGGCGGGCAGGGGGACCACAATGAGCAGTTCTTC CATTRGGQGDHNEQFF
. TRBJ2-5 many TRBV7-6 TGTGCCAGCAGCCCCAGGGTCGTAGAGACCCAGTACTTC CASSPRVVETQYF
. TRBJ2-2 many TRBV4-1 TGCGCCAGCAGCCAACTGCAAATTCCGGGCACAGACCAGGGGGAGCTGTTTTTT CASSQLQIPGTDQGELFF
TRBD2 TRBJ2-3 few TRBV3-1 TGTGCCAGCAGCCAAGTAGCGGGAATGGTCACAGATACGCAGTATTTT CASSQVAGMVTDTQYF
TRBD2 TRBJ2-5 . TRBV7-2 TGTGCCAGCAGCTTAGGGACTAGCCGCTACAATGAGCAGTACTTC CASSLGTSRYNEQYF
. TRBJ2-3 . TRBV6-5 TGTGCCAGCAGTAACTGGGCGGATACGCAGTATTTT CASSNWADTQYF
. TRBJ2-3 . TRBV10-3 TGTGCCACAAAACGGACAGAGCTCACAGATACGCAGTATTTT CATKRTELTDTQYF
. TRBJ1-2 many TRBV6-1 TGTGCCAGCAGCCCGACAGAGAAAATTTATGGCTACACCTTC CASSPTEKIYGYTF
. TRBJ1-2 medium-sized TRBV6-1 TGTGCCAGCGTAGTCAGACGGGGTTACTATGGCTACACCTTC CASVVRRGYYGYTF
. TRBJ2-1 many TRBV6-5 TGTGCCAGCAGTACCCAGGACAGCTCCTACAATGAGCAGTTCTTC CASSTQDSSYNEQFF
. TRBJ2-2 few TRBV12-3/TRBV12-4 TGTGCCAGCAGTTTACTAGCCCACGGGGAGCTGTTTTTT CASSLLAHGELFF
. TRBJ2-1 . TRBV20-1 TGCAGTGCTAGAGATTTACAGGGCAATGAGCAGTTCTTC CSARDLQGNEQFF
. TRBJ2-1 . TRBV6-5 TGTGCCAGCAGTTACGGGGACACCTACAATGAGCAGTTCTTC CASSYGDTYNEQFF
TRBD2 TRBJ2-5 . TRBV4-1 TGCGCCAGCAGCCAAGAACTAGCGGAGGAGACCCAGTACTTC CASSQELAEETQYF
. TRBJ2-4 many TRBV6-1 TGTGCCAGCAGTCCCCGGACTATAGACATTCAGTACTTC CASSPRTIDIQYF
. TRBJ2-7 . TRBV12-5 TGTGCTAGCTCGCGGGGCGCAGGACGGAACTACGAGCAGTACTTC CASSRGAGRNYEQYF
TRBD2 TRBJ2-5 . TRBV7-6 TGTGCCAGCAGGGGACTAGCGGGATCAGAGACCCAGTACTTC CASRGLAGSETQYF
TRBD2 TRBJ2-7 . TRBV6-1 TGTGCCAGCAGTGGAGGACTAGCGGGAGCCCACGAGCAGTACTTC CASSGGLAGAHEQYF
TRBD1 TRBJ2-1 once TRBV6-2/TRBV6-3 TGTGCCAGCAGTTACCCGGGACAGCGGAACAATGAGCAGTTCTTC CASSYPGQRNNEQFF
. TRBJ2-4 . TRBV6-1 TGTGCCGCGAGTGTCGGGGGCCGCGGGCAAAAGACTCAGTACTTC CAASVGGRGQKTQYF
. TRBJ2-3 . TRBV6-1 TGTGCCAGCAGTGAGGAACTGGGAGCCAAAGATATGCAGTATTTT CASSEELGAKDMQYF
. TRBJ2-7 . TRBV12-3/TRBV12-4 TGTGCCAGCAGTTTTGGCTACGAGCAGTACTTC CASSFGYEQYF
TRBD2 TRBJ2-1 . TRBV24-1 TGTGCCACTCTTAGACTAGCGGGAGACAATGAGCAGTTCTTC CATLRLAGDNEQFF
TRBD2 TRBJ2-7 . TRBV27 TGTGCCAGCAGTTGGGGGAGGGCCTACGAGCAGTACTTC CASSWGRAYEQYF
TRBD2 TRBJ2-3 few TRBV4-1 TGCGCCAGCAGCCAAGATACTAGCGGGAATACGCAGTATTTT CASSQDTSGNTQYF
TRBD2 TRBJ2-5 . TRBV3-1 TGTGCCAGCAGCTTTCGACTAGCAGAGACCCAGTACTTC CASSFRLAETQYF
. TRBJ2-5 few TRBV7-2 TGTGCCAGCAGCCGGGACCAGCAAGAGACCCAGTACTTC CASSRDQQETQYF
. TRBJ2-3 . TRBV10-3 TGCGCCACCTCGGGGCCGGGAGCCAAAGACACGCAGTATTTT CATSGPGAKDTQYF
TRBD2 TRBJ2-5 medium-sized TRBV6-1 TGTGCCAGCAGTGAAAAGATCCGTCCAGGGGCGGGAGGGGAGACCCAGTACTTC CASSEKIRPGAGGETQYF
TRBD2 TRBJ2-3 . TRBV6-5 TGTGCCAGCAGTTACGGTCTCGGACTAGCTCGAGATACGCAGTATTTT CASSYGLGLARDTQYF
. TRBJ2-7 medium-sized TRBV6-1 TGTGCCAGCAGTGCCCGGACAGACCTCTACGAGCAGTACTTC CASSARTDLYEQYF
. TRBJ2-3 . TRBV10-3 TGTGCCTCGTCTCTGCGGGCCACAGATACGCAGTACTTT CASSLRATDTQYF
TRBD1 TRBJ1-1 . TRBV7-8 TGTGCCAGCAGCCCGAGCCGGGACAGGCTTGAAGCTTTCTTT CASSPSRDRLEAFF
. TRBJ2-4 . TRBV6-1 TGTGCGGGCATGACAGACACAAATATGCAGTACTTC CAGMTDTNMQYF